A single T cell receptor (beta chain) is shown here with its context. Starting 14 to 28 days after autologous transplant, ipilimumab 1 mg/kg was given. Dosing: nivolumab 3 mg/kg IV, weeks 1, 4, 7, 10, then every two weeks to week 26. The data belong to a study of ipilimumab plus nivolumab after autologous stem cell transplantation. Study overall: A median of roughly eight nivolumab and four to six ipilimumab doses were given. The myeloma group: high-risk transplant-naive, or relapse within 3 years after first autologous transplant.

The assay was immunoSEQ multiplex PCR, and TCRdb's table has in-frame clones only and misses some. Here the sample spans some 44,000 clones, more than 70% being singletons. The source was PBMCs, collected in a trial of ipilimumab plus nivolumab as post-transplant consolidation. The sequence was obtained from a male donor with multiple myeloma.

The CDR3 spells CASSLKGQAGGYTF. The CDR3, as DNA: TGTGCCAGCAGCCTAAAGGGACAGGCCGGCGGCTACACCTTC. The rearrangement links TRBV7-2 to TRBJ1-2; TRBD1 matches 8 bases. The CDR3 totals 14 residues. The V gene's germline CDR1 is SGHTA and CDR2 FQGNSA. The ends lost 5 bases at V and 8 bases at J; junction bases unmatched: 10. Combining the CDR3 with reference TRBV7-2 and TRBJ1-2 gives the whole variable domain GAGVSQSPSNKVTEKGKDVELRCDPISGHTALYWYRQSLGQGLEFLIYFQGNSAPDKSGLPSDRFSAERTGGSVSTLTIQRTQQEDSAVYLCASSLKGQAGGYTFGSGTRLTVV.